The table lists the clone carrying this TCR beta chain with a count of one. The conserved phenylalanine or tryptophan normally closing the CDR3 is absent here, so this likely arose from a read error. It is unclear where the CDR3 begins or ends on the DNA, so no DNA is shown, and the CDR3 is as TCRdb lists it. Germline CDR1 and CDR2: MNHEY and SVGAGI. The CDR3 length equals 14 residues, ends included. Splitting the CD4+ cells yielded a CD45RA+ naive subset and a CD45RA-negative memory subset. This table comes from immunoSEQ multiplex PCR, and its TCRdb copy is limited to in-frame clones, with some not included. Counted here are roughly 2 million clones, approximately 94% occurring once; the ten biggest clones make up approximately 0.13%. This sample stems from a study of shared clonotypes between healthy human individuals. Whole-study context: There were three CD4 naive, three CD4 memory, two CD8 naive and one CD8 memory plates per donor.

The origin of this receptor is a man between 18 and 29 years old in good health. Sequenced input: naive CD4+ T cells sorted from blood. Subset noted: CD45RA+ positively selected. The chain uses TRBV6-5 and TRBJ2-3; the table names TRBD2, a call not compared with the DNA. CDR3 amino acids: CASSYSRAGGPLTL.